These 9 T cell receptor beta chains share one sample of origin, sequenced in a study of T-cell reconstitution after alpha-beta-depleted transplantation in children. This sample's TCRbeta library carried unique molecular identifier barcodes. Each CDR3 protein is one row after TCRdb ran MiXCR on the PCR reads. The sample carries about 290,000 distinct CDR3 sequences, over 9.5% recorded once. The material was PBMCs, obtained before TCRalphabeta/CD19-depleted stem cell transplant. These receptors all come from a boy in the first two years of life with acute myeloid leukemia, due to receive a stem cell transplant.

This clonotype was counted many times. The rearrangement links TRBV20-1 to TRBJ2-1; no definite D call. The CDR3 sequence is 12 residues long. The germline V gene encodes CDR1 DFQATT and CDR2 SNEGSKA (reference sequence). V lost 0 bases and J lost 7, with 7 bases in between. The DNA for the CDR3 is TGCAGTGCTAGAGATCAAGGGAATGAGCAGTTCTTC. This sequence encodes CSARDQGNEQFF.

The rearrangement links TRBV7-2 to TRBJ1-2; D gene ambiguous. V gave up 1 base and J gave up 8 bases, with 14 bases separating them. The CDR3 extends over 14 amino acids. The V gene's germline CDR1 is SGHTA and CDR2 FQGNSA. The CDR3 DNA is TGTGCCAGCAGCTTAGAGGCGAGGGTGGGAGGCTACACCTTC. Residues: CASSLEARVGGYTF. Full variable domain (remainder filled in from reference TRBV7-2 and TRBJ1-2): GAGVSQSPSNKVTEKGKDVELRCDPISGHTALYWYRQSLGQGLEFLIYFQGNSAPDKSGLPSDRFSAERTGGSVSTLTIQRTQQEDSAVYLCASSLEARVGGYTFGSGTRLTVV.

This clonotype was seen repeatedly, ten times or more. The rearrangement links TRBV9 to TRBJ2-3; D remains ambiguous. This CDR3 has 12 amino acids. Germline CDR1 SGDLS, CDR2 YYNGEE. The ends were cut back, 0 bases at V and 3 bases at J, with 2 bases in the middle. DNA of the CDR3: TGTGCCAGCAGCGTAGAGACAGATACGCAGTATTTT. It encodes CASSVETDTQYF.

This clonotype was counted at least ten times. The V and J genes are TRBV3-1 and TRBJ1-2; D perhaps matches TRBD1 (5 bases). The CDR3 covers 15 residues. The V gene lost 1 base and the J gene lost 3 bases, with 12 bases spanning the gap. Germline V gene lookup returns CDR1 LGHDT and CDR2 YNNKEL (reference sequence). CDR3 sequence reads: CASSQVNRKDYGYTF. CDR3 DNA sequence: TGTGCCAGCAGCCAAGTGAACAGGAAGGACTATGGCTACACCTTC. Drawing the rest from reference TRBV3-1 and TRBJ1-2, the complete variable domain is DTAVSQTPKYLVTQMGNDKSIKCEQNLGHDTMYWYKQDSKKFLKIMFSYNNKELIINETVPNRFSPKSPDKAHLNLHINSLELGDSAVYFCASSQVNRKDYGYTFGSGTRLTVV.

This clonotype has a count of ten or more. The chain recombines TRBV28 with TRBJ2-3; D is unclear. Trimming removed 6 bases from V and 1 base from J, with 11 bases in between. Per germline, CDR1 MDHEN and CDR2 SYDVKM. This CDR3 is 14 amino acids long. For the CDR3, the DNA is TGTGCCAGCAGCCCTACTGACCGCACAGATACGCAGTATTTT. This gives the protein CASSPTDRTDTQYF.

In this sample, this clonotype turned up many times. This rearrangement joins TRBV28 to TRBJ2-5; either TRBD1 or TRBD2 may supply D (6 bases each). Between the trimmed V and J ends, which lost 5 bases and 1 base, there was a span of 14 bases. Germline loops: CDR1 MDHEN, CDR2 SYDVKM. The CDR3 length is 15 residues. In nucleotides, the CDR3 is TGTGCCAGCAGTGAAACCTCGGGGGCCCAAGAGACCCAGTACTTC. Translated, it gives CASSETSGAQETQYF.

This clonotype was observed a few times. This chain joins TRBV12-3 or TRBV12-4 and TRBJ2-3; D is perhaps TRBD2 (7 bases). The CDR3 is made up of 15 amino acids. Between the trimmed V and J ends, which lost 3 bases and 3 bases, there was a span of 13 bases. CDR3: CASSLVGGLTDTQYF. The CDR3 bases are TGTGCCAGCAGTTTGGTCGGGGGGCTAACAGATACGCAGTATTTT.

This clonotype was detected ten times or more. The chain combines TRBV7-2 with TRBJ2-7, with 9 bases identical to TRBD2. CDR1 and CDR2 (germline): SGHTA, FQGNSA. The V gene end was trimmed by 5 bases and the J gene end by 1 base; junction bases not matched to a gene: 6. The CDR3 length is 15 residues. The CDR3 DNA follows: TGTGCCAGCAGCCCAGACCTAGCGGGGTCCTACGAGCAGTACTTC. This gives the protein CASSPDLAGSYEQYF.

This clonotype was seen a handful of times. The CDR3 here is CASRPGPFTDTQYF. The CDR3 DNA sequence: TGCGCCAGTAGGCCGGGTCCTTTCACAGATACGCAGTATTTT. The rearrangement uses TRBV5-1 and TRBJ2-3; D not resolved. Trimming left V 8 bases short and J 2 bases short, with 15 bases between. The CDR3 consists of 14 residues. CDR1 and CDR2 (germline): SGHRS, YFSETQ.